These T cell receptor beta chains were read from a single sample in a study of CD8 T cells in Susac syndrome. TCRdb re-called the immunoSEQ multiplex PCR reads through MiXCR, storing one row per CDR3 protein. The sample includes about 210,000 distinct CDR3 sequences, roughly 94% of them seen just once. Sequences were obtained from CD4+ T cells from PBMCs. The receptors shown here come from a human donor with multiple sclerosis. CDR3s include the opening cysteine and the closing phenylalanine or tryptophan. Each record gives: clone size, V gene, J gene, D gene, CDR3 protein, CDR3 DNA. The D gene is left open where the match is weak. The listing skips clone size in some rows; elsewhere it reads once, few, many or a size class.

abundance: -; v_gene: TRBV12-3/TRBV12-4; j_gene: TRBJ2-1; d_gene: -; CDR3aa: CASLKGRDRVYNEQFF; CDR3nt: TGTGCCAGCCTGAAAGGGAGGGACAGAGTCTACAATGAGCAGTTCTTC
abundance: -; v_gene: TRBV20-1; j_gene: TRBJ1-1; d_gene: -; CDR3aa: CSARFGTARITEAFF; CDR3nt: TGCAGTGCTAGGTTCGGGACGGCCAGGATTACTGAAGCTTTCTTT
abundance: -; v_gene: TRBV20-1; j_gene: TRBJ2-3; d_gene: -; CDR3aa: CSVGDLLGTDTQYF; CDR3nt: TGCAGCGTTGGGGACCTCCTAGGGACAGATACGCAGTATTTT
abundance: -; v_gene: TRBV20-1; j_gene: TRBJ2-3; d_gene: TRBD2; CDR3aa: CSCGGAGTDTQYF; CDR3nt: TGCAGTTGCGGGGGGGCCGGCACAGATACGCAGTATTTT
abundance: -; v_gene: TRBV18; j_gene: TRBJ1-2; d_gene: TRBD1; CDR3aa: CASSPGQGQGYTF; CDR3nt: TGTGCCAGCTCACCGGGACAGGGCCAAGGCTACACCTTC
abundance: -; v_gene: TRBV18; j_gene: TRBJ2-7; d_gene: -; CDR3aa: CASSPSISSYEQYF; CDR3nt: TGTGCCAGCTCACCCTCGATCAGCTCCTACGAGCAGTACTTC
abundance: -; v_gene: TRBV3-1; j_gene: TRBJ2-1; d_gene: -; CDR3aa: CASSPTLVSYNEQFF; CDR3nt: TGTGCCAGCAGCCCGACACTAGTATCCTACAATGAGCAGTTCTTC
abundance: -; v_gene: TRBV6-6; j_gene: TRBJ1-2; d_gene: TRBD1; CDR3aa: CASTPTGWGYTF; CDR3nt: TGTGCCAGCACTCCGACAGGGTGGGGCTACACCTTC
abundance: -; v_gene: TRBV27; j_gene: TRBJ1-5; d_gene: -; CDR3aa: CASSFYRDQPQHF; CDR3nt: TGTGCCAGCAGTTTCTATCGAGATCAGCCCCAGCATTTT
abundance: -; v_gene: TRBV7-2; j_gene: TRBJ2-1; d_gene: TRBD2; CDR3aa: CASSLMGLAGGEQFF; CDR3nt: TGTGCCAGCAGCCTCATGGGACTAGCGGGGGGCGAGCAGTTCTTC
abundance: -; v_gene: TRBV3-1; j_gene: TRBJ2-5; d_gene: TRBD1; CDR3aa: CASSLGQGPQETQYF; CDR3nt: TGTGCCAGCAGCCTCGGACAGGGGCCTCAAGAGACCCAGTACTTC
abundance: -; v_gene: TRBV18; j_gene: TRBJ2-1; d_gene: -; CDR3aa: CASSPETGTYEQFF; CDR3nt: TGTGCCAGCTCACCGGAGACAGGAACCTATGAGCAGTTCTTC
abundance: few; v_gene: TRBV6-5; j_gene: TRBJ2-3; d_gene: -; CDR3aa: CASSYRDTQYF; CDR3nt: TGTGCCAGCAGTTATCGTGATACGCAGTATTTT
abundance: -; v_gene: TRBV30; j_gene: TRBJ2-7; d_gene: -; CDR3aa: CAWRDKGIPYEQYF; CDR3nt: TGTGCCTGGAGAGATAAAGGGATCCCTTACGAGCAGTACTTC
abundance: -; v_gene: TRBV30; j_gene: TRBJ1-2; d_gene: -; CDR3aa: CAWEWLRDGYTF; CDR3nt: TGTGCCTGGGAGTGGCTACGGGATGGCTACACCTTC
abundance: -; v_gene: TRBV9; j_gene: TRBJ2-5; d_gene: TRBD1; CDR3aa: CASSVDPDRAETQYF; CDR3nt: TGTGCCAGCAGCGTAGACCCGGACAGGGCCGAGACCCAGTACTTC
abundance: -; v_gene: TRBV9; j_gene: TRBJ1-6; d_gene: -; CDR3aa: CASSAQYGNSPLHF; CDR3nt: TGTGCCAGCAGCGCTCAATACGGGAATTCACCCCTCCACTTT
abundance: once; v_gene: TRBV10-3; j_gene: TRBJ1-4; d_gene: -; CDR3aa: CAISEANEKLFF; CDR3nt: TGTGCCATCAGTGAGGCTAATGAAAAACTGTTTTTT
abundance: -; v_gene: TRBV29-1; j_gene: TRBJ2-3; d_gene: -; CDR3aa: CSVDPGFTDTQYF; CDR3nt: TGCAGCGTTGATCCCGGCTTCACAGATACGCAGTATTTT
abundance: -; v_gene: TRBV6-5; j_gene: TRBJ2-2; d_gene: -; CDR3aa: CASSRGTGELFF; CDR3nt: TGTGCCAGCAGTCGTGGGACCGGGGAGCTGTTTTTT
abundance: once; v_gene: TRBV3-1; j_gene: TRBJ1-1; d_gene: -; CDR3aa: CASSHNRKTNTEAFF; CDR3nt: TGTGCCAGCAGCCATAACAGGAAAACAAACACTGAAGCTTTCTTT
abundance: -; v_gene: TRBV24-1; j_gene: TRBJ2-1; d_gene: -; CDR3aa: CATSDENEQFF; CDR3nt: TGTGCCACCAGTGATGAGAATGAGCAGTTCTTC
abundance: -; v_gene: TRBV20-1; j_gene: TRBJ1-1; d_gene: -; CDR3aa: CSARLPSGDTEAFF; CDR3nt: TGCAGTGCTAGACTTCCTTCGGGAGACACTGAAGCTTTCTTT
abundance: -; v_gene: TRBV4-1; j_gene: TRBJ2-7; d_gene: TRBD2; CDR3aa: CASSQYGLAAYEQYF; CDR3nt: TGCGCCAGCAGCCAATACGGACTAGCGGCCTACGAGCAGTACTTC
abundance: -; v_gene: TRBV27; j_gene: TRBJ2-2; d_gene: -; CDR3aa: CASSFPTGELFF; CDR3nt: TGTGCCAGCAGTTTCCCCACCGGGGAGCTGTTTTTT